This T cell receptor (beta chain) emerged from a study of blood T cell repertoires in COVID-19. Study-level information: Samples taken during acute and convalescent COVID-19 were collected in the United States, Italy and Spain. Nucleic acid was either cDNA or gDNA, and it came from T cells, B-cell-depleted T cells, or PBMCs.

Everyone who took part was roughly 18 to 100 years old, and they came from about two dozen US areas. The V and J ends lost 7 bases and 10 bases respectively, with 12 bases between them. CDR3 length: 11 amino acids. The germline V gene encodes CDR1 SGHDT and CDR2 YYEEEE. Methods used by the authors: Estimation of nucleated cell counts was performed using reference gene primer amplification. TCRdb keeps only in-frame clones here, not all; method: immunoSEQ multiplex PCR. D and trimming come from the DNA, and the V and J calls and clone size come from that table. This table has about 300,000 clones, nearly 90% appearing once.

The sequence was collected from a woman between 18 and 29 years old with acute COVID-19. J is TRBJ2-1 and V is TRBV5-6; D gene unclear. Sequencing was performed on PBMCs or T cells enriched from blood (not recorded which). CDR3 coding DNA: TGTGCCAGCTTGGCGGCAGAGGAGCAGTTCTTC. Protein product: CASLAAEEQFF.